This is a list of T cell receptor beta chains from one sample in a study of shared clonotypes between healthy human individuals. Sequenced by immunoSEQ multiplex PCR; TCRdb stores in-frame clones only, minus some. Found here are roughly 2,000,000 clones, about 94% of them singletons; the top ten hold 1.2%. The sequencing input was naive CD8+ T cells sorted from blood. Every receptor here comes from a man between 18 and 35 years old in good health. The CDR3 runs from the conserved cysteine through the conserved F or W. The order of the fields is clone size, D gene, J gene, V gene, CDR3 protein, CDR3 DNA. A D gene is named only where the DNA matches it firmly. Part of the rows lack a size; the others show once, few, many or a class for expanded clones.

abundance: NA
d_gene: TRBD2
j_gene: TRBJ2-3
v_gene: TRBV7-2
CDR3aa: CASSVLAGGPDTQYF
CDR3nt: TGTGCCAGCAGCGTTCTAGCGGGAGGACCAGATACGCAGTATTTT

abundance: NA
d_gene: NA
j_gene: TRBJ2-7
v_gene: TRBV6-1
CDR3aa: CASSGTSYYEQYF
CDR3nt: TGTGCCAGCAGTGGAACCAGCTACTACGAGCAGTACTTC

abundance: once
d_gene: NA
j_gene: TRBJ1-1
v_gene: TRBV4-3
CDR3aa: CASSQDGTHTEAFF
CDR3nt: TGCGCCAGCAGCCAAGATGGGACTCACACTGAAGCTTTCTTT

abundance: NA
d_gene: NA
j_gene: TRBJ2-7
v_gene: TRBV15
CDR3aa: CATSSRGDFYEQYF
CDR3nt: TGTGCCACCAGCAGCCGGGGCGACTTCTACGAGCAGTACTTC

abundance: NA
d_gene: TRBD2
j_gene: TRBJ2-1
v_gene: TRBV5-1
CDR3aa: CASSLQASGTSYNEQFF
CDR3nt: TGCGCCAGCAGCTTGCAGGCTAGCGGGACCTCCTACAATGAGCAGTTCTTC

abundance: NA
d_gene: TRBD2
j_gene: TRBJ2-3
v_gene: TRBV11-2
CDR3aa: CASNRRVSGTTDTQYF
CDR3nt: TGTGCCAGCAACCGGAGGGTTAGCGGGACCACAGATACGCAGTATTTT

abundance: NA
d_gene: NA
j_gene: TRBJ1-2
v_gene: TRBV19
CDR3aa: CASRGFATEQYGYTF
CDR3nt: TGTGCCAGTAGAGGGTTCGCGACAGAACAATATGGCTACACCTTC

abundance: NA
d_gene: NA
j_gene: TRBJ2-3
v_gene: TRBV27
CDR3aa: CASSPIIRGAQTQYF
CDR3nt: TGTGCCAGCAGTCCCATCATACGAGGGGCTCAGACGCAGTATTTT

abundance: NA
d_gene: TRBD1
j_gene: TRBJ2-1
v_gene: TRBV4-3
CDR3aa: CASSQDGQGAGNEQFF
CDR3nt: TGCGCCAGCAGCCAAGACGGGCAGGGGGCAGGCAATGAGCAGTTCTTC

abundance: NA
d_gene: NA
j_gene: TRBJ2-5
v_gene: TRBV5-8
CDR3aa: CASSFWQQETQYF
CDR3nt: TGTGCCAGCAGCTTCTGGCAGCAAGAGACCCAGTACTTC

abundance: NA
d_gene: NA
j_gene: TRBJ2-1
v_gene: TRBV19
CDR3aa: CASTMGGSSYNEQFF
CDR3nt: TGTGCCAGTACCATGGGGGGCAGCTCCTACAATGAGCAGTTCTTC

abundance: NA
d_gene: NA
j_gene: TRBJ2-3
v_gene: TRBV9
CDR3aa: CASSVFGASTDTQYF
CDR3nt: TGTGCCAGCAGCGTCTTCGGGGCGAGCACAGATACGCAGTATTTT

abundance: NA
d_gene: NA
j_gene: TRBJ2-5
v_gene: TRBV7-9
CDR3aa: CASSFSSAEETQYF
CDR3nt: TGTGCCAGCAGCTTTTCTAGCGCGGAAGAGACCCAGTACTTC

abundance: once
d_gene: NA
j_gene: TRBJ2-7
v_gene: TRBV11-2
CDR3aa: CASSLTRDPYEQYF
CDR3nt: TGTGCCAGCAGCTTAACGCGGGACCCCTACGAGCAGTACTTC

abundance: NA
d_gene: TRBD1
j_gene: TRBJ2-1
v_gene: TRBV7-9
CDR3aa: CASSPGQGPEQFF
CDR3nt: TGTGCCAGCAGCCCCGGACAGGGGCCGGAGCAGTTCTTC

abundance: NA
d_gene: TRBD2
j_gene: TRBJ2-3
v_gene: TRBV7-8
CDR3aa: CASSRPTIAGEADTQYF
CDR3nt: TGTGCCAGCAGCCGGCCTACTATAGCGGGGGAGGCAGATACGCAGTATTTT

abundance: NA
d_gene: NA
j_gene: TRBJ2-7
v_gene: TRBV4-1
CDR3aa: CASSQDQGGISYEQYF
CDR3nt: TGCGCCAGCAGCCAAGATCAAGGGGGGATCTCCTACGAGCAGTACTTC

abundance: NA
d_gene: NA
j_gene: TRBJ1-1
v_gene: TRBV6-5
CDR3aa: CASSYSGQVGTEAFF
CDR3nt: TGTGCCAGCAGTTACTCTGGCCAGGTTGGGACTGAAGCTTTCTTT

abundance: NA
d_gene: NA
j_gene: TRBJ1-2
v_gene: TRBV4-1
CDR3aa: CASSLPGRQGYTF
CDR3nt: TGCGCCAGCAGCCTACCGGGACGGCAAGGCTACACCTTC

abundance: NA
d_gene: NA
j_gene: TRBJ1-1
v_gene: TRBV19
CDR3aa: CATRGRDVVEAFF
CDR3nt: TGTGCCACCCGGGGGAGGGACGTCGTTGAAGCTTTCTTT

abundance: NA
d_gene: TRBD2
j_gene: TRBJ2-7
v_gene: TRBV27
CDR3aa: CASSLEAGEGRYEQYF
CDR3nt: TGTGCCAGCAGTTTAGAGGCCGGGGAGGGCCGGTACGAGCAGTACTTC

abundance: NA
d_gene: TRBD1
j_gene: TRBJ2-5
v_gene: TRBV27
CDR3aa: CASSLTGWETQYF
CDR3nt: TGTGCCAGCAGCCTGACAGGGTGGGAGACCCAGTACTTC